This entry is about one T cell receptor beta chain. Its antigen is undetermined. This record comes from a study of CD8 T cells in Susac syndrome. This CDR3 region has 14 residues. V lost 6 bases to trimming and J lost 6 bases, with 14 bases between them. CDR1 is LGHDT and CDR2 is YNNKEL in the germline V gene (reference sequence). The authors reverse transcribed roughly 0.5 to 1 ug RNA with random hexamers. TCRdb reprocessed the immunoSEQ multiplex PCR reads with MiXCR, giving one entry per CDR3 protein. Of about 240,000 distinct CDR3 sequences listed, 90% to 97% are singletons. Study-level findings and limits: None of the CD4+ T cell repertoires in Susac syndrome showed clonal expansion.

This receptor was obtained from a human donor with Susac syndrome. Sequenced material: CD4+ T cells from PBMCs. The rearrangement uses TRBV3-1 and TRBJ2-2; tentatively, D is TRBD1 or TRBD2 (5 bases each). The CDR3 is CASRMGVRAGELFF. DNA for the CDR3: TGTGCCAGCAGAATGGGGGTCAGAGCCGGGGAGCTGTTTTTT.